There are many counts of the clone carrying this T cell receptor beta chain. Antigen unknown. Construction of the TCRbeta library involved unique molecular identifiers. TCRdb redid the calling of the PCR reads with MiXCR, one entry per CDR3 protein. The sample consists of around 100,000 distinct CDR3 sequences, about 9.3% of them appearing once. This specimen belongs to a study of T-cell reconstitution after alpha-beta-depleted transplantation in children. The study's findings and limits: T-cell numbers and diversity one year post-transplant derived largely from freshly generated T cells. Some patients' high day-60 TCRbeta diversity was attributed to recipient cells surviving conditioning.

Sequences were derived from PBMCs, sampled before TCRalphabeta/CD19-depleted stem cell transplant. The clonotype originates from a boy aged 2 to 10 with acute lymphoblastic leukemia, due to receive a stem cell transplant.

The CDR3 DNA reads as TGTGCCAGCAGTAAGCCGGGACAGCGGCACTATGGCTACACCTTC. Protein product: CASSKPGQRHYGYTF. V is TRBV12-3 or TRBV12-4 and J is TRBJ1-2; 7 nucleotides agree with TRBD1. V trimming: 5 bases; J trimming: 3 bases; junction bases outside the gene matches: 9. This CDR3 has 15 amino acids.